The 6 T cell receptor beta chains below all came from one sample that was sequenced in a study of tumor and adjacent non-tumor tissue in lung cancer. No cell sorting was done before RNA was extracted from the tissue. A modified ARM-PCR protocol with three rounds of nested PCR amplified TCRbeta. Each CDR3 protein is one row after TCRdb ran MiXCR on the multiplex PCR reads. The sample contains some 120,000 distinct CDR3 sequences, around three fifths of which appear only once. Sequenced input: lung tumor tissue. These receptors all come from a man aged 25-40 years with non-small cell lung cancer.

This clonotype was counted ten times or more. The chain links TRBV12-3 or TRBV12-4 to TRBJ1-1; 8 nucleotides align to TRBD1. Trimming cost V 7 bases and J 8 bases; bases outside gene matches: 18. The CDR3 is made up of 16 amino acids. In DNA, the CDR3 is TGTGCCAGCACTCCCGGACAGGGCTGGACTGGGAACGAAGCTTTCTTT. It yields the protein CASTPGQGWTGNEAFF.

For this clonotype: In this CDR3 the conserved last residue, phenylalanine or tryptophan, is missing, so a read error is likely. The DNA is omitted, as the CDR3 cannot be located on it reliably, and the CDR3 follows TCRdb's listing. The J gene is TRBJ1-4, the V gene TRBV6-5; the table assigns TRBD1, which was not confirmed against the DNA. Germline values: CDR1 MNHEY, CDR2 SVGAGI. Termini included, the CDR3 measures 16 amino acids. CDR3 sequence reads: CANSPEIGTWREKLLI.

There are many counts of this clonotype. The chain carries TRBV12-3 or TRBV12-4 and TRBJ2-7, with 9 bases that match TRBD1. The CDR3 totals 15 residues. V dropped 4 bases and J dropped 7; count of bases not matched to a gene: 11. Here the CDR3 reads CASSSRDRAGREQYF. The CDR3 DNA is TGTGCCAGCAGTTCCCGGGACAGGGCAGGGAGGGAGCAGTACTTC.

As regards this clonotype: This may be a read error, as it is one base from a much larger clone. The J gene is TRBJ2-6, the V gene TRBV6-5; 10 bases are shared with TRBD2. V lost 7 bases, J lost 0 bases, and 15 bases stayed unmatched. Germline CDR1 MNHEY, CDR2 SVGAGI. The CDR3 sequence is 20 residues long. The CDR3 bases are TGTGCCAGCAATTCCGAACCCGGACTAGCGGAGAGCTCTGGGGCCAACGTCCTGACTTTC. Residues: CASNSEPGLAESSGANVLTF.

With regard to this clonotype: Because the CDR3 is missing its conserved closing phenylalanine or tryptophan, this is likely a read error. The rearrangement uses TRBV11-3 and TRBJ2-3, with D perhaps TRBD1 or TRBD2 (6 bases each). The CDR3 loop spans 13 amino acids. Germline-derived CDR1 and CDR2 are SGHNT and YENEEA. CDR3 nucleotide sequence: TGTGCCAGCAGCTTGGGGGGCACAGATACACAGTATTTG. As protein: CASSLGGTDTQYL.

Turning to this clonotype: The CDR3 ends on some other residue instead of the conserved phenylalanine or tryptophan, so this is likely a read error. The chain joins TRBV20-1 to TRBJ2-7, with no clear D. Germline V gives CDR1 DFQATT, CDR2 SNEGSKA (reference sequence). V was trimmed by 6 bases and J by 0 bases, leaving 15 bases between them. This CDR3 spans 14 amino acids. The CDR3 region is CSAKPSPNSYEQYL. The CDR3 DNA is TGCAGTGCCAAACCGAGTCCCAACTCCTACGAGCAGTACTTA.